Below, 17 T cell receptor beta chains from the same sample are listed, as sequenced in a study of shared clonotypes between healthy human individuals. Method: immunoSEQ multiplex PCR; TCRdb's copy keeps in-frame clones and lacks some. The sample consists of hundreds of thousands of clones, approximately 80% of them appearing once. The source material was PBMCs. These receptors originate from a woman aged 40 to 50 in good health. Some clones in this sample may be carry-over from other donors' samples.

V is TRBV4-3 and J is TRBJ2-1; no clear D gene. This CDR3 has 14 amino acids. The ends were cut back, 0 bases at V and 7 bases at J, with 10 bases in the middle. Germline loops: CDR1 LGHNA, CDR2 YSLEER. CDR3 nucleotides: TGCGCCAGCAGCCAAGAGATGCTATGGAATGAGCAGTTCTTC. This translates into CASSQEMLWNEQFF.

The chain carries TRBV9 and TRBJ2-7; 10 positions match TRBD2. V shed 4 bases, J shed 3 bases, and the junction held 4 bases outside the gene matches. The germline CDR1 and CDR2 sequences are SGDLS and YYNGEE. The CDR3 is 14 amino acids. CDR3 residues: CASSITSGDYEQYF. The CDR3 DNA follows: TGTGCCAGCAGCATAACTAGCGGGGACTACGAGCAGTACTTC.

This clone was counted once. The rearrangement joins TRBV18 to TRBJ1-4; D ambiguous. The V end was cut by 3 bases, the J end by 8 bases, with 10 bases between. This CDR3 has 13 residues. In germline, CDR1 is KGHSH, CDR2 LQKENI. The CDR3 DNA reads TGTGCCAGCTCACCTACCCGCGAAGAAAAACTGTTTTTT. It translates to CASSPTREEKLFF. Based on the CDR3 plus reference TRBV18 and TRBJ1-4, the full variable domain is NAGVMQNPRHLVRRRGQEARLRCSPMKGHSHVYWYRQLPEEGLKFMVYLQKENIIDESGMPKERFSAEFPKEGPSILRIQQVVRGDSAAYFCASSPTREEKLFFGSGTQLSVL.

The rearrangement uses TRBV19 and TRBJ1-3; D is ambiguous. This CDR3 comprises 14 residues. Trimming took 7 bases from V and 0 from J, leaving 10 bases between them. Germline CDR1 is LNHDA and CDR2 is SQIVND (reference sequence). Here the CDR3 reads CASTQLSSGNTIYF. The CDR3 nucleotides are TGTGCCAGTACCCAGCTTAGCTCTGGAAACACCATATATTTT.

The count of this clone is one. The chain has TRBV30 and TRBJ2-5; the D gene is possibly TRBD2 (6 bases). Gene TRBJ2-7 matches the end of the DNA better, so the J call may be wrong. The CDR3 has 13 amino acids. Germline loops: CDR1 GTSNPN, CDR2 SVGIG (reference sequence). The CDR3 sequence: CAWTRGLSYEQYF. The CDR3 region has the DNA TGTGCCTGGACCCGGGGACTTTCCTACGAGCAGTACTTC.

This chain joins TRBV28 and TRBJ2-7, with TRBD1 matching over 7 bases. The V gene's germline CDR1 is MDHEN and CDR2 SYDVKM. The CDR3 sequence is 15 residues long. Trimming took 4 bases from V and 2 from J; bases not matched to a gene: 8. Here the CDR3 reads CASSSYDRAPYEQYF. The CDR3 DNA reads TGTGCCAGCAGTTCCTATGACAGGGCCCCCTACGAGCAGTACTTC.

This clone has just one count. The chain is built from TRBV4-2 and TRBJ1-2; TRBD1 aligns across 7 bases. This CDR3 is 15 amino acids long. Trimming removed 2 bases from V and 7 bases from J; junction bases left unmatched: 10. Germline V CDR1 and CDR2: LGHNA, YNFKEQ. CDR3 sequence reads: CASSQPDREVVGYTF. For the CDR3, the DNA is TGTGCCAGCAGCCAACCAGACAGGGAGGTCGTTGGCTACACCTTC.

A word on this clone: Possible read error: a much larger clone is one base away. V usage is TRBV10-3 and J usage is TRBJ2-1; no reliable D call. The length of the CDR3 is 16 residues. V was cut by 2 bases and J by 6 bases, with 17 bases left in between. The germline CDR1 and CDR2 sequences are ENHRY and SYGVKD. CDR3 bases: TGTGCCATCAGTGAGGTGACCAGCAGAGAAAGCAATGAGCAGTTCTTC. Translating it yields CAISEVTSRESNEQFF.

The V and J genes are TRBV7-3 and TRBJ1-2; D unresolved. Germline V gives CDR1 SGHTA, CDR2 FQGTGA. V was clipped by 0 bases and J by 5 bases, with 19 bases between them. The CDR3 has 17 amino acids. The CDR3 DNA reads as TGTGCCAGCAGCTTAACCCCTCGCCCTGGTGGGCAATATGGCTACACCTTC. Its protein product is CASSLTPRPGGQYGYTF.

This clone occurred once. The chain recombines TRBV6-1 with TRBJ1-4; D remains unclear. Trimming took 6 bases from V and 0 from J, leaving 11 bases between them. Per germline, CDR1 MNHNS and CDR2 SASEGT. The CDR3 is 15 residues long. The CDR3 reads CASSAIGATNEKLFF. The CDR3 region has the DNA TGTGCCAGCAGCGCTATAGGTGCAACTAATGAAAAACTGTTTTTT.

The J gene is TRBJ2-5, the V gene TRBV7-9; TRBD1 is a possible D gene (5 bases). V was clipped by 5 bases and J by 7 bases, with 17 bases between them. The CDR3 loop spans 14 amino acids. CDR1 and CDR2 from the germline V gene are SEHNR and FQNEAQ (reference sequence). The CDR3 bases are TGTGCCAGCAGCCTAGGACACCCGGCGGCGACCCAGTACTTC. Translated, it gives CASSLGHPAATQYF.

The J gene is TRBJ1-4, the V gene TRBV15; 9 bases fit TRBD1. The V and J ends lost 5 bases and 5 bases, in that order; junction bases with no gene match: 9. Looked up from germline, CDR1 is LNHNV and CDR2 is YYDKDF (reference sequence). The CDR3 spans 16 residues. In nucleotides, the CDR3 is TGTGCCACCAGCTGGGACAGGGCCCTTCCAAATGAAAAACTGTTTTTT. Its translation is CATSWDRALPNEKLFF.

The chain employs TRBV28 and TRBJ2-1, with 8 nucleotides matching TRBD2. Germline V CDR1 and CDR2: MDHEN, SYDVKM. The length of the CDR3 is 15 residues. The J segment lost 7 bases and the V segment lost 2 bases, leaving 7 bases of the junction unmatched. In DNA, the CDR3 is TGTGCCAGCAGTTTACCCAGCGGGAGCATGAATGAGCAGTTCTTC. This encodes CASSLPSGSMNEQFF.

Note on this clone: A far larger clone is one base from this, pointing to a likely read error. This CDR3 is also generated by other DNA sequences in the sample. The chain links TRBV30 to TRBJ2-7, with D perhaps TRBD1 (5 bases). The germline V gene has CDR1 GTSNPN and CDR2 SVGIG (reference sequence). The CDR3 sequence is 14 residues long. This CDR3 is CAWSEGSTTYEQYF. CDR3 nucleotides: TGTGCCTGGAGTGAGGGGTCAACCACCTACGAACAGTACTTC.

This clone was seen more than once but under ten times. The genes are TRBV7-6 and TRBJ1-1, with D possibly being TRBD1 (6 bases). The V gene's germline CDR1 is SGHVS and CDR2 FNYEAQ. CDR3 size: 14 residues. V gave up 2 bases and J gave up 1 base, with 8 bases separating them. CDR3: CASSLRQANTEAFF. The CDR3 DNA reads as TGTGCCAGCAGCTTAAGACAGGCGAACACTGAAGCTTTCTTT.

This clone was seen more than once but under ten times. V usage is TRBV19 and J usage is TRBJ2-5; a weak D match, TRBD1 (5 bases). The CDR3 runs to 13 residues. Germline V CDR1 and CDR2: LNHDA, SQIVND (reference sequence). V was shortened by 5 bases and J by 5 bases, with 12 bases between the two germline ends. In nucleotides, the CDR3 is TGTGCCAGTAGTGCGCAGTGGGGCGAGACCCAGTACTTC. This translates into CASSAQWGETQYF.

This chain connects TRBV11-1 to TRBJ1-2; perhaps TRBD1 as D (6 bases). CDR3 size: 13 residues. Germline V gives CDR1 SGHAT, CDR2 FQDESV (reference sequence). Trimming took 5 bases from V and 8 from J, leaving 15 bases between them. CDR3 sequence: CASSPLGARGYTF. The CDR3 DNA is TGTGCCAGCAGCCCCTTGGGGGCCCGGGGCTACACCTTC.